This T cell receptor (beta chain) was recovered during a study of CD4+ T cells in melanoma. Sequencing used immunoSEQ multiplex PCR; TCRdb keeps in-frame clones, though not all of them. The sample includes 50,000 or so clones, roughly nine tenths of them seen just once. General study results and limits: Neoantigen-specific CD4+ T cells in melanoma reportedly had diverse differentiation states. A reported correlation linked neoantigen-specific CD4+ T cells to CD8+, macrophage and B cell function.

Of note for this clone: Its antigen is not identified.

The ends were cut back, 2 bases at V and 4 bases at J, with 13 bases in the middle. The length of the CDR3 is 15 residues. Germline V gene sequence: CDR1 SNHLY, CDR2 FYNNEI. The sample taken for sequencing was peripheral blood. The rearrangement joins TRBV2 to TRBJ2-3, with D tentatively TRBD2 (6 bases). This receptor was obtained from a human donor with melanoma. The CDR3 reads CASSETSWEPDTQYF. The CDR3 coding sequence is TGTGCCAGCAGTGAAACTAGCTGGGAGCCAGATACGCAGTATTTT.